A single sample is the source of the 25 T cell receptor beta chains below, sequenced in a study of blood T cell repertoires in COVID-19. Libraries were prepared by immunoSEQ multiplex PCR; TCRdb keeps only in-frame clonotypes and omits some of them. The data hold 100,000 to 120,000 clones, with roughly 80% observed a single time. Sequenced input: peripheral blood. These receptors originate from a man in his fifties or sixties with acute or convalescent COVID-19.

The CDR3 protein is CASSYGLNEKLFF. CDR3 sequence (DNA): TGTGCCAGCAGTTATGGGCTTAATGAAAAACTGTTTTTT. The rearrangement uses TRBV2 and TRBJ1-4; the D is unclear. V dropped 5 bases and J dropped 4 bases, with 8 bases sitting between them. The CDR3 has 13 residues. The germline V gene encodes CDR1 SNHLY and CDR2 FYNNEI.

This clone was found a few times. The chain joins TRBV9 to TRBJ1-1; D is unclear. Trimming took 3 bases from V and 3 from J, leaving 9 bases between them. CDR1 is SGDLS, CDR2 YYNGEE, per germline. This CDR3 has 13 residues. CDR3 sequence reads: CASSGGQHTEAFF. The CDR3 coding sequence is TGTGCCAGCAGCGGCGGCCAACACACTGAAGCTTTCTTT.

The V call is TRBV7-9, the J call TRBJ1-4; 9 nucleotides match TRBD1. Germline loops: CDR1 SEHNR, CDR2 FQNEAQ (reference sequence). The J segment lost 8 bases and the V segment lost 2 bases, leaving 3 bases of the junction unmatched. The length of the CDR3 is 14 residues. The CDR3 region is CASSLRTGEEKLFF. DNA for the CDR3: TGTGCCAGCAGCTTAAGGACAGGGGAGGAAAAACTGTTTTTT.

The chain is built from TRBV5-4 and TRBJ2-3; TRBD1 matches at 10 bases. Germline assignment: CDR1 SGHNT and CDR2 YYREEE (reference sequence). This CDR3 is built from 17 residues. The junction had 8 bases not matched to a gene; V was cut back by 3 bases and J by 1 base. CDR3 region: CASSWGGDRGRTDTQYF. CDR3 sequence (DNA): TGTGCCAGCAGCTGGGGAGGTGACAGGGGGCGCACAGATACGCAGTATTTT. The full variable domain, its missing parts supplied by reference TRBV5-4 and TRBJ2-3, is ETGVTQSPTHLIKTRGQQVTLRCSSQSGHNTVSWYQQALGQGPQFIFQYYREEENGRGNFPPRFSGLQFPNYSSELNVNALELDDSALYLCASSWGGDRGRTDTQYFGPGTRLTVL.

The chain joins TRBV5-4 to TRBJ1-1, with D tentatively TRBD1 (6 bases). The germline V gene has CDR1 SGHNT and CDR2 YYREEE (reference sequence). This CDR3 spans 14 amino acids. The germline V and J ends were trimmed by 4 bases and 1 base, with 11 bases remaining between them. The CDR3 nucleotides are TGTGCCAGCAGCCTTCAGGACAGGAACACTGAAGCTTTCTTT. It codes for CASSLQDRNTEAFF.

The chain links TRBV6-6 to TRBJ1-3; 7 bases fit TRBD1. Losses at the gene ends were 6 bases for V and 0 bases for J; bases not matched to a gene: 8. The CDR3 totals 16 residues. The germline gives CDR1 MNHNY, CDR2 SVGAGI (reference sequence). The DNA of the CDR3 is TGTGCCAGCAGCGGCCCGGGACAGAGCTCTGGAAACACCATATATTTT. This codes for CASSGPGQSSGNTIYF.

The chain links TRBV18 to TRBJ1-3; perhaps TRBD1 as D (5 bases). V was clipped by 3 bases and J by 3 bases, with 15 bases between them. This CDR3 spans 16 amino acids. Germline V CDR1 and CDR2: KGHSH, LQKENI. The CDR3 nucleotides read TGTGCCAGCTCACCGTTAAGCAGGGTGGTTGGAAACACCATATATTTT. This codes for CASSPLSRVVGNTIYF.

This clone is a singleton in its sample. The rearrangement joins TRBV5-5 to TRBJ2-3, with unresolved D. CDR1 and CDR2 from the germline V gene are SGHKS and YYEKEE (reference sequence). The CDR3 loop spans 16 amino acids. Trimming removed 1 base at V and 0 bases at J, with 12 bases between. The CDR3, as DNA: TGTGCCAGCAGCTTGTCCGGAAGACTTAGCACAGATACGCAGTATTTT. Translation gives CASSLSGRLSTDTQYF.

This clone showed up just once. V is TRBV12-3 or TRBV12-4 and J is TRBJ1-2; no reliable D call. Trimming cost V 5 bases and J 2 bases, with 9 bases left between them. This CDR3 is 13 amino acids long. The CDR3 is CASSPGGNYGYTF. The CDR3 region has the DNA TGTGCCAGCAGTCCAGGCGGGAACTATGGCTACACCTTC.

The CDR3 bases are TGTGCCAGCAGTGATGGGACAGTATCTGAAGCTTTCTTT. This encodes CASSDGTVSEAFF. The chain has TRBV12-3 or TRBV12-4 and TRBJ1-1, with 7 bases fitting TRBD1. The CDR3 is 13 residues long. Germline trimming cut 5 bases from V and 6 bases from J; bases unmatched to any gene: 6.

The gene calls are TRBV2 and TRBJ1-2; a weak D match, TRBD1 (6 bases). Germline V CDR1 and CDR2: SNHLY, FYNNEI. CDR3 length equals 15 residues. V gave up 7 bases and J gave up 3 bases, with 18 bases separating them. CDR3 nucleotides: TGTGCCAGCAAAGCCGGGACATTGGTTGACTATGGCTACACCTTC. This gives the protein CASKAGTLVDYGYTF.

V and J are TRBV7-9 and TRBJ1-4, with TRBD1 identical over 8 bases. This CDR3 is 16 amino acids long. The germline CDR1 and CDR2 sequences are SEHNR and FQNEAQ (reference sequence). With V trimmed by 5 bases and J by 1 base, 6 bases remained unmatched. CDR3 in amino acids: CASSPQGALTNEKLFF. CDR3 coding DNA: TGTGCCAGCAGCCCCCAGGGGGCGCTAACTAATGAAAAACTGTTTTTT.

The genes are TRBV3-1 (or the pseudogene TRBV3-2) and TRBJ1-2; TRBD1 is a possible D gene (5 bases). This CDR3 region has 13 residues. Between the trimmed V and J ends, which lost 6 bases and 6 bases, there was a span of 14 bases. Germline assignment: CDR1 LGHDT and CDR2 YNNKEL (reference sequence). CDR3 loop: CASSGTKGDGYTF. The CDR3 DNA follows: TGTGCCAGCAGTGGAACGAAAGGGGATGGCTACACCTTC.

V gene TRBV10-3 combines with J gene TRBJ1-2, with a weak D call TRBD1 (5 bases). The CDR3 contains 15 residues. V was pared by 9 bases and J by 8 bases, with 25 bases between. Germline CDR1 ENHRY, CDR2 SYGVKD. DNA for the CDR3: TGTGCCATTTCCCCGGAGAGACAGTCTCGGTGGGGCTACACCTTC. Translation: CAISPERQSRWGYTF.

This chain links TRBV19 with TRBJ1-1; perhaps TRBD1 as D (6 bases). Germline V gene sequence: CDR1 LNHDA, CDR2 SQIVND (reference sequence). The V gene lost 8 bases and the J gene lost 3 bases, with 19 bases spanning the gap. This CDR3 is 15 amino acids long. In DNA, the CDR3 is TGTGCCAGTTCCAGAGGGGGAGTTTCGGACACTGAAGCTTTCTTT. This translates into CASSRGGVSDTEAFF. Drawing the rest from reference TRBV19 and TRBJ1-1, the complete variable domain is DGGITQSPKYLFRKEGQNVTLSCEQNLNHDAMYWYRQDPGQGLRLIYYSQIVNDFQKGDIAEGYSVSREKKESFPLTVTSAQKNPTAFYLCASSRGGVSDTEAFFGQGTRLTVV.

This clone was seen once. CDR3 sequence reads: CASLPRGQPNSPLHF. Here the CDR3 DNA reads TGTGCCAGCCTTCCGCGGGGACAGCCTAATTCACCCCTCCACTTT. The chain employs TRBV2 and TRBJ1-6; TRBD1 matches 7 bases. J lost 6 bases, V lost 8 bases, and 10 bases had no gene match. Germline V gene lookup returns CDR1 SNHLY and CDR2 FYNNEI. The CDR3 runs 15 residues. The full variable domain, completed using reference TRBV2 and TRBJ1-6, is EPEVTQTPSHQVTQMGQEVILRCVPISNHLYFYWYRQILGQKVEFLVSFYNNEISEKSEIFDDQFSVERPDGSNFTLKIRSTKLEDSAMYFCASLPRGQPNSPLHFGNGTRLTVT.

This clone has only a few counts. The V and J genes are TRBV4-1 and TRBJ1-1, with D possibly matching TRBD1 (5 bases). The CDR3 extends over 14 amino acids. Germline loops: CDR1 MGHRA, CDR2 YSYEKL. V lost 5 bases and J lost 5, with 15 bases in between. CDR3 bases: TGCGCCAGCAGCGGCCCGACAGTTAAGACTGAAGCTTTCTTT. It translates to CASSGPTVKTEAFF.

In this sample, this clone turned up a few times. The chain has TRBV5-4 and TRBJ2-3; 9 bases are shared with TRBD2. This CDR3 is built from 16 residues. Looked up from germline, CDR1 is SGHNT and CDR2 is YYREEE (reference sequence). The ends lost 2 bases at V and 0 bases at J; junction bases unmatched: 4. The CDR3 DNA reads as TGTGCCAGCAGCTTAGGGACTAGCAAGAGCACAGATACGCAGTATTTT. Protein sequence: CASSLGTSKSTDTQYF.

This chain links TRBV3-1 (or the pseudogene TRBV3-2) with TRBJ2-5, with D perhaps TRBD2 (6 bases). Trimming left V 4 bases short and J 0 bases short, with 9 bases between. Germline CDR1 and CDR2: LGHDT and YNNKEL (reference sequence). The CDR3 has 14 amino acids. CDR3 sequence (DNA): TGTGCCAGCAGCCGAGGAGGGAACCAAGAGACCCAGTACTTC. It is translated as CASSRGGNQETQYF.

This sequence joins TRBV6-5 and TRBJ2-7; 7 bases are a match to TRBD1. Per the germline V gene, CDR1 is MNHEY and CDR2 is SVGAGI. V lost 5 bases to trimming and J lost 3 bases; unmatched junction nucleotides: 1. This CDR3 has 12 residues. CDR3 protein: CASSRDSYEQYF. The DNA of the CDR3 is TGTGCCAGCAGTAGGGACAGCTACGAGCAGTACTTC.

CDR3 amino acids: CATSKEGVSSTDTQYF. The CDR3 region has the DNA TGTGCCACCTCGAAAGAGGGAGTTTCTAGCACAGATACGCAGTATTTT. The rearrangement uses TRBV24-1 and TRBJ2-3, with TRBD2 as a possible D gene (5 bases). There are 16 residues in the CDR3. Germline V gene data show CDR1 as KGHDR and CDR2 as SFDVKD. The V end was cut by 9 bases, the J end by 0 bases, with 18 bases between.

The rearrangement joins TRBV6-5 to TRBJ2-1, with D possibly TRBD2 on 6 matching bases. The germline V and J ends were trimmed by 0 bases and 4 bases, with 10 bases remaining between them. This CDR3 is 15 amino acids long. The germline V gene has CDR1 MNHEY and CDR2 SVGAGI. The chain's CDR3 is CASSYSGTSYNEQFF. The CDR3 coding sequence is TGTGCCAGCAGTTACTCCGGGACTTCATACAATGAGCAGTTCTTC.

The V and J genes are TRBV6-5 and TRBJ1-5; the D gene is possibly TRBD1 (6 bases). V dropped 6 bases and J dropped 7 bases, with 19 bases sitting between them. CDR1 is MNHEY and CDR2 is SVGAGI in the germline V gene. This CDR3 comprises 15 residues. The DNA of the CDR3 is TGTGCCAGCAGCTACGGTGGGGGGGCGAGGCAGCCCCAGCATTTT. Protein: CASSYGGGARQPQHF.

The chain links TRBV27 to TRBJ2-1, with 9 nucleotides matching TRBD1. The ends lost 5 bases at V and 8 bases at J; junction bases unmatched: 4. The germline V gene has CDR1 MNHEY and CDR2 SMNVEV (reference sequence). The CDR3 has 13 residues. The CDR3 protein is CASSGQGSDEQFF. CDR3 DNA: TGTGCCAGCAGTGGACAGGGGAGCGATGAGCAGTTCTTC.

The CDR3 spells CASSVTSGGAADTQYF. Written as DNA, the CDR3 is TGTGCCAGCAGTGTGACTAGCGGGGGGGCCGCAGATACGCAGTATTTT. The chain combines TRBV6-1 with TRBJ2-3, with TRBD2 matching 14 bases. There are 16 residues in the CDR3. V was pared by 4 bases and J by 4 bases, with 4 bases of the junction left unmatched. Germline CDR1 is MNHNS and CDR2 is SASEGT.